This TCR beta chain was recovered during a study of blood T cell repertoires in COVID-19. About the research overall: Nucleic acid was either cDNA or gDNA, and it came from T cells, B-cell-depleted T cells, or PBMCs.

The table lists this clone with a few counts. This CDR3 is built from 16 residues. V gave up 4 bases and J gave up 8 bases; unmatched junction bases: 11. Germline V gives CDR1 LGHDT, CDR2 YNNKEL (reference sequence). The assay was immunoSEQ multiplex PCR, and TCRdb's table has in-frame clones only and misses some. Counted here are about 68,000 clones, 75% to 85% occurring once; the ten biggest clones make up roughly 25%. The clonotype comes from a man in his fifties or sixties with acute or convalescent COVID-19. Sequencing was carried out using peripheral blood. The chain is built from TRBV3-1 (or the pseudogene TRBV3-2) and TRBJ2-2; 9 bases align to TRBD2. The DNA for the CDR3 is TGTGCCAGCAGCCCGCCTAGCGGGGACGAAAGGGGGGAGCTGTTTTTT. This translates into CASSPPSGDERGELFF.